This T cell receptor (beta chain) emerged from a study of cytotoxic CD8 clonotypes in ibrutinib-treated CLL. Only in-frame clones appear in the TCRdb table, and some are missing; sequencing was by immunoSEQ multiplex PCR. The repertoire holds under 150,000 clones, with under 95% as singletons. V dropped 6 bases and J dropped 1; count of bases not matched to a gene: 9. The length of the CDR3 is 16 residues. Germline V CDR1 and CDR2: SNHLY, FYNNEI. The TCR was taken from a human donor with chronic lymphocytic leukemia. The chain recombines TRBV2 with TRBJ2-3; 8 bases line up with TRBD1. The sample was PBMCs, taken after 12 months of ibrutinib treatment. DNA of the CDR3: TGTGCCAGCAGCGCACAGGGGGATATGGGCACAGATACGCAGTATTTT. Protein: CASSAQGDMGTDTQYF.